The sequence of this T cell receptor (beta chain) was determined in a study of long-term antiretroviral therapy in people with HIV. CDR1 and CDR2 (germline): SGHAT, FQNNGV. The V end lost 5 bases, the J end lost 3 bases, and 14 bases lay between the germline ends. The length of the CDR3 is 14 residues. In this sample, this clone turned up a few times. An immunoSEQ assay, version v3.0, was performed at survey level. Only in-frame clones appear in the TCRdb table, and some are missing; sequencing was by immunoSEQ multiplex PCR. The repertoire includes approximately 28,000 clones, more than 75% of them detected once, and over 0.8% sits in the top ten.

The TCR originated in a man between 45 and 60 years old with HIV. The chain is built from TRBV11-2 and TRBJ2-7; D possibly uses TRBD1 or TRBD2 (5 bases each). The starting material was unsorted PBMCs, obtained 2 years after starting antiretroviral therapy. In nucleotides, the CDR3 is TGTGCCAGCAGCCTACGTGGGACCAACTACGAGCAGTACTTC. Its translation is CASSLRGTNYEQYF.